This T cell receptor beta chain was observed in a study of brain T cells in children with intractable seizures. Study-wide results and limits: HCMV serostatus was not known, and viral specificity came from CDR3 similarity only. Pre-surgery blood may have been undersampled, hiding some clones.

Only cases whose brain tissue showed the highest T cell transcript signatures were sequenced. Patients received at least one anti-epileptic drug before surgery. The method was immunoSEQ multiplex PCR; TCRdb's version includes in-frame clones alone and lacks a portion of them. The sample shows tens of thousands of clones, about 92% of them seen only once. Concerning this clone: The antigen is undetermined.

This sequence was found in a boy less than two years old with tuberous sclerosis and intractable seizures. This specimen was peripheral blood, taken at surgery.

Here the CDR3 reads CAWNSGLGHNEQFF. In DNA form, the CDR3 reads TGTGCCTGGAACTCGGGACTAGGCCACAATGAGCAGTTCTTC. This chain links TRBV30 with TRBJ2-1; 8 bases map to TRBD2. The CDR3 consists of 14 residues. CDR1 is GTSNPN, CDR2 SVGIG, per germline (reference sequence). V was clipped by 4 bases and J by 5 bases; unmatched bases: 7.